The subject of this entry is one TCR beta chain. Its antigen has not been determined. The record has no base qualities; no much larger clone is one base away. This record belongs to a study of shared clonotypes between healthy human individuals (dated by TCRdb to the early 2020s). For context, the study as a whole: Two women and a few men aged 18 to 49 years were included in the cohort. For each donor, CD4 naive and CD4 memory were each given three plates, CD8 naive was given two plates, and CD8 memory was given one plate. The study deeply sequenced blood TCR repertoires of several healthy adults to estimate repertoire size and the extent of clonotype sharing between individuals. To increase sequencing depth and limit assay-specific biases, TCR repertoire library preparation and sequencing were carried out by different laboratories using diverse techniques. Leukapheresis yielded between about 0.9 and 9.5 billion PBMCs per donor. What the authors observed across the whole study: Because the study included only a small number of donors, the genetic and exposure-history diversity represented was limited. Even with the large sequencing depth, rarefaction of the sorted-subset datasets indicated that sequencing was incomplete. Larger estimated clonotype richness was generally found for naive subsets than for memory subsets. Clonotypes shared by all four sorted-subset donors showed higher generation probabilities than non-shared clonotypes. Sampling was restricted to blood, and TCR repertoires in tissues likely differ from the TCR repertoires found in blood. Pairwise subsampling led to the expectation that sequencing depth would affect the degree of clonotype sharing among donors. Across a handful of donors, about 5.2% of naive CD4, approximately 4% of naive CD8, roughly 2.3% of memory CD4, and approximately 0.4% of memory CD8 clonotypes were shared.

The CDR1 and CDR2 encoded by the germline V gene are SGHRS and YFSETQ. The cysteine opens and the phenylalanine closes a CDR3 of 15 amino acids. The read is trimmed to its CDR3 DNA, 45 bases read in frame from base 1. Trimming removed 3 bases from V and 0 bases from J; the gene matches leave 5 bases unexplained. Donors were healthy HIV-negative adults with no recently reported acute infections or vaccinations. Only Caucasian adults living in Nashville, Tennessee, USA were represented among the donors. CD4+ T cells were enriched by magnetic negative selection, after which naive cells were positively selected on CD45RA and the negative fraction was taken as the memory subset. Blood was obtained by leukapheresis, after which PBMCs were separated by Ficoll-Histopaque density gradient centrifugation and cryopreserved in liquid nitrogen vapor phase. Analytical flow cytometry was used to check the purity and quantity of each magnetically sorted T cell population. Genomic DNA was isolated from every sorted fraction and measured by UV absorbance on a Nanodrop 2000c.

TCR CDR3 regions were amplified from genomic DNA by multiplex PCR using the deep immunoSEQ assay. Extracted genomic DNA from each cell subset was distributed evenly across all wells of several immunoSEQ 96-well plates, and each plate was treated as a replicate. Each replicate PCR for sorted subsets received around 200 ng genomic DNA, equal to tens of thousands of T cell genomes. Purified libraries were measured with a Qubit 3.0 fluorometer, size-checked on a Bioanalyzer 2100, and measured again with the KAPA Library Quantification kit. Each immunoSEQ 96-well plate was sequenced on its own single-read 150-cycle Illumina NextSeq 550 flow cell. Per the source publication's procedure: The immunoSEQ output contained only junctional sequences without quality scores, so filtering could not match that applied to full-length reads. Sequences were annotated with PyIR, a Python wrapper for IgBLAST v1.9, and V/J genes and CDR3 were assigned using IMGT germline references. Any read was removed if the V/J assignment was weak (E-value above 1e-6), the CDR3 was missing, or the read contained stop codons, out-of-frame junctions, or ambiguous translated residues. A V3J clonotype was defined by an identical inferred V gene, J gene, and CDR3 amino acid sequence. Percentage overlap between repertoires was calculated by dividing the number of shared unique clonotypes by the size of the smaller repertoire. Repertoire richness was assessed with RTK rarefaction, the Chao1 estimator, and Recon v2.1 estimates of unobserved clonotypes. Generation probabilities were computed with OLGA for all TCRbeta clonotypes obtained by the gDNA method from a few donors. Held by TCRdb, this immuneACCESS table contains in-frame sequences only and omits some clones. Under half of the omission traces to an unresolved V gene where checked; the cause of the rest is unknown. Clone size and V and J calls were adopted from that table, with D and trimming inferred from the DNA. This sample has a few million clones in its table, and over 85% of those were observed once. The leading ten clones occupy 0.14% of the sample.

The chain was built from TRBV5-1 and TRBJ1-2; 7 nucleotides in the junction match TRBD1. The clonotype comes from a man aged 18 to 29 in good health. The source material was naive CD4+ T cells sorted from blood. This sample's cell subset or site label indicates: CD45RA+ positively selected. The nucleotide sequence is TGCGCCAGCAGCTCCAACAGGGGAGCTAACTATGGCTACACCTTC. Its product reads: CASSSNRGANYGYTF. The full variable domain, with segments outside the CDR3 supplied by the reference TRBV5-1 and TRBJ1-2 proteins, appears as KAGVTQTPRYLIKTRGQQVTLSCSPISGHRSVSWYQQTPGQGLQFLFEYFSETQRNKGNFPGRFSGRQFSNSRSEMNVSTLELGDSALYLCASSSNRGANYGYTFGSGTRLTVV.